This T cell receptor (beta chain) emerged from a study of human T cells and chemical hapten exposure. Looking at the study overall: 2% DPC applied to a 2 cm by 2 cm arm area sensitized donors.

Study processing details: A typical sample had some 87,000 TCRs, with about 20,000 to 700,000 overall. A single record per CDR3 protein comes from TCRdb applying MiXCR to the RACE reads. The V and J calls reflect TCRdb's pipeline rather than the authors' work. The table includes more than 70,000 distinct CDR3 sequences, 8.5% detected once. This sample's time point: pre-sensitization, week 0. As to treatment: therapeutic diphenylcyclopropenone sensitization with weekly scalp DPC. Patients had alopecia, were aged 18 to 70, and were not pregnant. V shed 4 bases and J 4 bases; nucleotides not matched to a gene: 7. CDR1 is LNHDA, CDR2 SQIVND, per germline (reference sequence). The CDR3 is 15 amino acids. This clonotype was counted between two and nine times.

The chain couples TRBV19 to TRBJ2-7, with TRBD1 matching over 10 bases. This material consisted of whole blood, taken in connection with sensitization to the hapten diphenylcyclopropenone (DPC). This clonotype was sampled from a middle-aged man with alopecia areata. Some clones in this sample may be carry-over from other donors' samples. As DNA, the CDR3 is TGTGCCAGTAGTAGCCCCCGGGACAGGGGTTACGAGCAGTACTTC. This translates into CASSSPRDRGYEQYF.